Listed here is a single T cell receptor (beta chain). Its recognized antigen is unknown. Per-nucleotide qualities are absent, and no much larger clonotype sits a single base away. The data belong to a study of cytomegalovirus exposure and HLA in healthy donors (dated by TCRdb to the late 2010s). Background on the whole study: A later analysis indicated that the 130 or so validation repertoires were generated on the platform also employed for the approximately 700 repertoires of the first cohort. The study was designed to test whether signatures of past pathogen exposure could be identified by cataloging public T cell receptors. Besides the first cohort of roughly 660 subjects, a separate validation cohort made up of some 110 different subjects was used. High-throughput TCR immunosequencing, statistical association of individual TCRs with disease status, and machine learning were combined to predict cytomegalovirus infection status.

Donors formed part of the validation cohort, which comprised 120 subjects and was distinct from the first cohort of under 850 subjects. The library was made by the immunoSEQ multiplex PCR assay. On the study's bioinformatics: A statistical classification framework was built for diagnosing cytomegalovirus status from the catalog of TCR beta chain sequences. TCRdb stores this immuneACCESS table with in-frame sequences only. Part of the clones is absent; in the studies checked, under half of the shortfall reflects unresolved V genes, and no reason is known for the rest. Clonal size and the V and J genes are those of that table, whereas D and trimming came from the DNA. The sample profile shows 250,000 to 300,000 clones; about 90% of them were found once. The top ten constitute 0.35% to 0.45% of the sample. Findings and caveats that apply to the study as a whole: A few of the identified cytomegalovirus-associated TCR beta chains were confirmed in vitro to be specific for cytomegalovirus antigens. According to the authors, the approach could potentially be generalized to other disease states and immunological phenotypes. In a later analysis, TCRs clustered in the first cohort were found to also tend to co-occur in the 120 or so validation repertoires, with about 93% of cluster scores above 0. The classifier was reported to diagnose cytomegalovirus status with high specificity and sensitivity in both the original and validation cohorts. The study listed approximately 150 TCR beta chains as associated with cytomegalovirus. A later analysis lacked HLA typing for the validation cohort, so it scored co-occurrence in that cohort across all 110 or so repertoires. Most TCR sequences were observed very rarely across donors, whereas some public TCRs were present in many individuals.

The receptor comes from a woman aged 18-30 years in good health and CMV-seronegative. The specimen sequenced was PBMCs.

The CDR3 is CATNPGGSYEQYF. The bases read TGTGCCACCAATCCGGGGGGCTCCTACGAGCAGTACTTC. The chain joins TRBV6-5 to TRBJ2-7; 7 nucleotides in the junction match TRBD2. Reading the germline V gene gives CDR1 MNHEY and CDR2 SVGAGI. For this chain, trimming is 10 bases at the V end and 0 bases at the J end, and the number of junction bases without a gene match is 6. The CDR3 runs 13 residues from the cysteine to the phenylalanine. Only the CDR3 part of the read is kept: 39 bases, read in frame from the first base.